This TCR beta chain was sequenced for a study of shared clonotypes between healthy human individuals. From germline, CDR1 is SGHRS and CDR2 YFSETQ. The CDR3 has 14 amino acids. The J segment lost 2 bases and the V segment lost 5 bases, leaving 5 bases of the junction unmatched. Remarks on this clone: The antigen remains unidentified.

All donors were Caucasian adults living in Nashville, Tennessee. General study points: Inspection by rarefaction showed sorted-subset sequencing to be incomplete despite large depth.

The authors loaded around 220 ng DNA, about 30,000 T cell genomes, into sorted-subset replicate PCRs. Profiled with immunoSEQ multiplex PCR; TCRdb holds only in-frame clones, not every one. Here the sample spans approximately 2.3 million clones, approximately 93% being singletons. This sequence joins TRBV5-1 and TRBJ2-3; 7 nucleotides align to TRBD2. The TCR was taken from a man between 18 and 35 years old in good health. Some clones in this sample may be carry-over from other donors' samples. Sequencing was carried out using naive CD4+ T cells from PBMCs. Subset noted: CD45RA+ positively selected. CDR3 bases: TGCGCCAGCAGAAGGGACTACCTCACAGATACGCAGTATTTT. Protein product: CASRRDYLTDTQYF.